The 3 T cell receptor beta chains given below trace back to one sample, sequenced in a study of PD-1 blockade in classical Hodgkin lymphoma. Time point of the sample: cycle 4 day 1 (C4D1), after more than 5 weeks of nivolumab. Each patient experienced a relapse that followed autologous stem cell transplantation, and brentuximab vedotin exposure varied. Here immunoSEQ multiplex PCR was the method, and the copy in TCRdb shows in-frame clones only, minus some. The sample holds tens of thousands of clones, about 80% seen once. The sample consisted of peripheral blood mononuclear cells (PBMCs), taken before the fourth cycle of nivolumab. The receptors here all came from a human donor with classical Hodgkin lymphoma.

This clone showed up just a few times. The chain uses TRBV9 and TRBJ2-7; possible D gene TRBD2, 5 bases. The CDR3 spans 15 residues. Trimming left V 4 bases short and J 0 bases short, with 14 bases between. Germline assignment: CDR1 SGDLS and CDR2 YYNGEE. CDR3 sequence (DNA): TGTGCCAGCAGCCCAAGTTCCCGGGGCTCCTACGAGCAGTACTTC. Encoded protein: CASSPSSRGSYEQYF.

Of note for this clone: One junction end disagrees with the germline gene, perhaps due to a read error. The gene calls are TRBV2 and TRBJ1-4; D ambiguous. This CDR3 comprises 12 residues. Looked up from germline, CDR1 is SNHLY and CDR2 is FYNNEI. CDR3 coding DNA: TGTGCCAGCAGTGAAAGGAGAGTCTCCGTGTTGTTT. It encodes CASSERRVSVLF.

The chain joins TRBV6-6 to TRBJ2-5; D is undetermined. The V and J ends lost 0 bases and 4 bases respectively, with 12 bases between them. CDR1 and CDR2 from the germline V gene are MNHNY and SVGAGI (reference sequence). The CDR3 has 15 amino acids. CDR3: CASSYSRLSGETQYF. CDR3 bases: TGTGCCAGCAGTTACTCGAGACTTTCGGGAGAGACCCAGTACTTC.